This T cell receptor beta chain was recovered during a study of T cells after yellow fever vaccination. There are a few counts of this clonotype. CDR1 and CDR2 (germline): SGHNT, YENEEA. V dropped 6 bases and J dropped 2; count of bases not matched to a gene: 4. CDR3 length equals 14 residues. UMIs and a universal primer site were added when TCR cDNA was made by 5'RACE template switching. TCRdb recomputed calls from the 5' RACE reads with MiXCR, one row per CDR3 protein. Of some 350,000 distinct CDR3 sequences in the sample, 4.1% were seen once. The TCR comes from a man between 18 and 35 years old who received the YFV17D yellow fever vaccine. The specimen was PBMCs, collected 5 days after the yellow fever booster vaccination. The chain carries TRBV11-3 and TRBJ2-1; TRBD2 agrees at 7 bases. Here the CDR3 reads CASRRGRAYNEQFF. In nucleotides, the CDR3 is TGTGCCAGCAGGCGGGGGAGGGCCTACAATGAGCAGTTCTTC. Complete variable domain (other parts from reference TRBV11-3 and TRBJ2-1): EAGVVQSPRYKIIEKKQPVAFWCNPISGHNTLYWYLQNLGQGPELLIRYENEEAVDDSQLPKDRFSAERLKGVDSTLKIQPAELGDSAVYLCASRRGRAYNEQFFGPGTRLTVL.